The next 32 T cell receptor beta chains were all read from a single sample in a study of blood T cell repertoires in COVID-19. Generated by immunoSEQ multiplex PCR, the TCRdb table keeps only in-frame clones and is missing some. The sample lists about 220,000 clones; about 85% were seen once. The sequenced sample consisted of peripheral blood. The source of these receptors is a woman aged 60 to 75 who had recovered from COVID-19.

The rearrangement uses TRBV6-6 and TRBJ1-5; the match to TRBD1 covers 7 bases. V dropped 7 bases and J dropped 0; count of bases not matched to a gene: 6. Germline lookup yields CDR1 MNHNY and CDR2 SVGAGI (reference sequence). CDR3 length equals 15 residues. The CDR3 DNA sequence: TGTGCCAGCAACCAGGGGGTATATAGCAATCAGCCCCAGCATTTT. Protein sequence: CASNQGVYSNQPQHF.

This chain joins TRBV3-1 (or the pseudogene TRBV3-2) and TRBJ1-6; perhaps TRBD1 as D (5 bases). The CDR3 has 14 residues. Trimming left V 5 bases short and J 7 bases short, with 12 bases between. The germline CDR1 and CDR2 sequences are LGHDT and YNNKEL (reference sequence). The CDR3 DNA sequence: TGTGCCAGCAGCATACAGGCTTACAATTCACCCCTCCACTTT. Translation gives CASSIQAYNSPLHF.

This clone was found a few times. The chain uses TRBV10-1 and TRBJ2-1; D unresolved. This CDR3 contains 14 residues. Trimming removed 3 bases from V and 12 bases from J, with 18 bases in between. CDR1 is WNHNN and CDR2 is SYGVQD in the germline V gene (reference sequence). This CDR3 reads CASSEFGGPGLQFF. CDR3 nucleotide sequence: TGCGCCAGCAGTGAATTTGGTGGTCCAGGCTTGCAGTTCTTC.

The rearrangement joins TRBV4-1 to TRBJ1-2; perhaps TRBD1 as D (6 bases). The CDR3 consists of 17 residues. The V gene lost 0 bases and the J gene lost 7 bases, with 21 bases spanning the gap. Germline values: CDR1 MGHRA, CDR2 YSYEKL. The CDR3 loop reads CASSQEMGTAGAGGYTF. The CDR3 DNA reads TGCGCCAGCAGCCAAGAGATGGGCACGGCGGGGGCGGGTGGCTACACCTTC.

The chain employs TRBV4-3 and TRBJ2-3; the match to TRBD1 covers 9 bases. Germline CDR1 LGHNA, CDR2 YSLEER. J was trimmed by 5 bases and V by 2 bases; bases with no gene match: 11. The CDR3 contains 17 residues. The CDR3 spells CASSQRPTGGIEDTQYF. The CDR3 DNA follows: TGCGCCAGCAGCCAAAGGCCTACAGGGGGCATAGAAGATACGCAGTATTTT.

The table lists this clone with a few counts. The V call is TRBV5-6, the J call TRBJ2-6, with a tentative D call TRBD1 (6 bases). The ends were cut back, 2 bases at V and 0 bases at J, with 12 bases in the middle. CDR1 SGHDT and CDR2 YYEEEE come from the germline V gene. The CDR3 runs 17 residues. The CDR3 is CASSFKDSLSGANVLTF. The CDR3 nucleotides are TGTGCCAGCAGCTTTAAGGACAGTCTCTCTGGGGCCAACGTCCTGACTTTC.

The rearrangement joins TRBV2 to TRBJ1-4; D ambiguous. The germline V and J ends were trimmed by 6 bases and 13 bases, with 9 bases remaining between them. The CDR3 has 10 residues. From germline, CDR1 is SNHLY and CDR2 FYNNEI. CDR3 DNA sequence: TGTGCCAGCAGGACTGCCGCACTGTTTTTT. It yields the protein CASRTAALFF.

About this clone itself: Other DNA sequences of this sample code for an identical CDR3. In DNA form, the CDR3 reads TGCGCCAGCAGCTTGGGACAGGGGGGCTATGGCTACACCTTC. Translating it yields CASSLGQGGYGYTF. The chain recombines TRBV5-1 with TRBJ1-2; 9 bases align to TRBD1. Germline V lookup: CDR1 SGHRS, CDR2 YFSETQ. The V and J ends lost 0 bases and 4 bases, in that order; junction bases with no gene match: 1. The CDR3 runs to 14 residues.

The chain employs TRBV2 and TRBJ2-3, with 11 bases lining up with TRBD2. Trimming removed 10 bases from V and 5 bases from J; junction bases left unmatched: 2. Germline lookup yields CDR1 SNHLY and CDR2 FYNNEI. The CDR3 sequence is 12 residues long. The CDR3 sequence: CATTSGGDTQYF. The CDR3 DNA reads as TGTGCCACTACTAGCGGGGGAGATACGCAGTATTTT.

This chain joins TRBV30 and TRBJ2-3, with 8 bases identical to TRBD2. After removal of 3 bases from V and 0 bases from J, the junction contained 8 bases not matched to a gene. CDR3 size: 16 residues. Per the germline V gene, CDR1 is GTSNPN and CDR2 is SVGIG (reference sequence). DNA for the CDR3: TGTGCCTGGAGCCCCTTCCTAGCGGGTAGCACAGATACGCAGTATTTT. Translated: CAWSPFLAGSTDTQYF.

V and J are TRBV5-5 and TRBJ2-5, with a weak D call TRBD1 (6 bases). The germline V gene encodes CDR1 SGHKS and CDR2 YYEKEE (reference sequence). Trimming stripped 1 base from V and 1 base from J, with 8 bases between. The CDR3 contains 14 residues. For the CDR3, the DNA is TGTGCCAGCAGCTTGTGGGACATCCAAGAGACCCAGTACTTC. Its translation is CASSLWDIQETQYF.

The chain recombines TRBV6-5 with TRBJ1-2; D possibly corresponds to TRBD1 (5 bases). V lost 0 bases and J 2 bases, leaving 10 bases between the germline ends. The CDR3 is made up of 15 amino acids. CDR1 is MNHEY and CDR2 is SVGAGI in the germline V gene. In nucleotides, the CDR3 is TGTGCCAGCAGTTACTCGACAGAACCAAACTATGGCTACACCTTC. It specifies CASSYSTEPNYGYTF.

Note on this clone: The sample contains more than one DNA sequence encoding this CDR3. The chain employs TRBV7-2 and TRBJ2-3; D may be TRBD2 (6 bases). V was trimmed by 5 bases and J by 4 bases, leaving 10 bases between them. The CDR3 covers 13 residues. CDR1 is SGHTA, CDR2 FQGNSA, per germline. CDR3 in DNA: TGTGCCAGCAGCATACGGGACTCAGATACGCAGTATTTT. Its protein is CASSIRDSDTQYF.

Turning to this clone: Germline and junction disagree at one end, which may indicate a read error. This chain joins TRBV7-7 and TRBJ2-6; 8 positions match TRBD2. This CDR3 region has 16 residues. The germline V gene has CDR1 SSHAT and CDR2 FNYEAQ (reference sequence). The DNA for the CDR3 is TGTGCTAGCAGCCCACTAGCGGCCTCTGGGGCCAACGTCCTGACTTTC. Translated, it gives CASSPLAASGANVLTF.

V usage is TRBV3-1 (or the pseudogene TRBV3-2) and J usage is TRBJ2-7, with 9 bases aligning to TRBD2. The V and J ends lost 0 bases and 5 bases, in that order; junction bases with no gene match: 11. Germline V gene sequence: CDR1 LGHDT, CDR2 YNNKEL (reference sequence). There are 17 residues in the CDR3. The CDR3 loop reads CASSQDIRRGGTNEQYF. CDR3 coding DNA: TGTGCCAGCAGCCAAGATATAAGGCGGGGGGGTACCAACGAGCAGTACTTC.

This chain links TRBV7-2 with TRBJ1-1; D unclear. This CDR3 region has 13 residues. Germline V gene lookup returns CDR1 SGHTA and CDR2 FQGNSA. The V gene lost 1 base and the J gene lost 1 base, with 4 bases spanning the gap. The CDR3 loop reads CASSLVANTEAFF. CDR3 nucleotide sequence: TGTGCCAGCAGCTTAGTGGCGAACACTGAAGCTTTCTTT.

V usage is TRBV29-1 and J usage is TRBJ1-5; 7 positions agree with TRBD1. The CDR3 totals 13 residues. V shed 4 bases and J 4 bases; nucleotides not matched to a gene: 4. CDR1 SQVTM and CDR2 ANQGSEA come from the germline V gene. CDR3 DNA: TGCAGCGTTGGGACAGGAATGAATCAGCCCCAGCATTTT. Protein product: CSVGTGMNQPQHF.

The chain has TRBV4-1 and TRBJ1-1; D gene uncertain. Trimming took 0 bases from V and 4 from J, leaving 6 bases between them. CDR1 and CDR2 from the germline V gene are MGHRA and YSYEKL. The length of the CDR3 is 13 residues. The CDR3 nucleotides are TGCGCCAGCAGCCAAGAGGCCTTCACTGAAGCTTTCTTT. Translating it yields CASSQEAFTEAFF.

DNA of the CDR3: TGTGCCAGCAGCTTGGACAGGGACACTGAAGCTTTCTTT. Its translation is CASSLDRDTEAFF. V usage is TRBV7-6 and J usage is TRBJ1-1; the match to TRBD1 covers 8 bases. V shed 3 bases and J 3 bases; nucleotides not matched to a gene: 0. The CDR3 sequence is 13 residues long. From germline, CDR1 is SGHVS and CDR2 FNYEAQ.

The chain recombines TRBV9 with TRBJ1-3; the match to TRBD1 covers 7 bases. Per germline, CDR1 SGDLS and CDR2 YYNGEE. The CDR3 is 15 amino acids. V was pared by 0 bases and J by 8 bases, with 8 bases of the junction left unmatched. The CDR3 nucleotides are TGTGCCAGCAGCGTAGACTTGGGAGGACAGGACACCATATATTTT. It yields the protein CASSVDLGGQDTIYF.

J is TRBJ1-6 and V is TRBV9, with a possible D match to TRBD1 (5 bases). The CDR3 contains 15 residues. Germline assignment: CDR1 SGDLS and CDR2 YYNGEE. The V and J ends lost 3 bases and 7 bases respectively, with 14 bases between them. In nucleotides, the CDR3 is TGTGCCAGCAGCGGTCGGGGACTGGGGAATTCACCCCTCCACTTT. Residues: CASSGRGLGNSPLHF.

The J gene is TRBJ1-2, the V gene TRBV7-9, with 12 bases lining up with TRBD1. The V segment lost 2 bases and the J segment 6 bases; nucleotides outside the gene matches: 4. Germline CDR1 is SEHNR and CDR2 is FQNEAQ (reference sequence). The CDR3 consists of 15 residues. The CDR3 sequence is CASSLTGQGADGYTF. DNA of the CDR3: TGTGCCAGCAGCTTAACGGGACAGGGGGCTGATGGCTACACCTTC.

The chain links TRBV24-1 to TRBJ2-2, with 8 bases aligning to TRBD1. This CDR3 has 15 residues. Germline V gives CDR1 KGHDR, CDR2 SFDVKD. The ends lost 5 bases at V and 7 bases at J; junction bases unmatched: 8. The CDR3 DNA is TGTGCCACCAGTGTTACGGGACAGGCAAACGGGGAGCTGTTTTTT. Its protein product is CATSVTGQANGELFF.

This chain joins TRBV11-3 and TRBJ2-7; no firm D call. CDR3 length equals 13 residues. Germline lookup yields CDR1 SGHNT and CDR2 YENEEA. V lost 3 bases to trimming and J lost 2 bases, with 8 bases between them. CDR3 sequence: CASSLGPTYEQYF. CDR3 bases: TGTGCCAGCAGCTTGGGCCCAACCTACGAGCAGTACTTC.

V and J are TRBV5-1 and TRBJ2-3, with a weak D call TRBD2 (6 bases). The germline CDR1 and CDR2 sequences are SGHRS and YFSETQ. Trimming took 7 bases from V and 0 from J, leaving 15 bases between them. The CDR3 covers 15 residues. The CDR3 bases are TGCGCCAGCTTGCCCGGGGGTCTTAGCACAGATACGCAGTATTTT. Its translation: CASLPGGLSTDTQYF. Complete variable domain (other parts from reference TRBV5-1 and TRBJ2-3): KAGVTQTPRYLIKTRGQQVTLSCSPISGHRSVSWYQQTPGQGLQFLFEYFSETQRNKGNFPGRFSGRQFSNSRSEMNVSTLELGDSALYLCASLPGGLSTDTQYFGPGTRLTVL.

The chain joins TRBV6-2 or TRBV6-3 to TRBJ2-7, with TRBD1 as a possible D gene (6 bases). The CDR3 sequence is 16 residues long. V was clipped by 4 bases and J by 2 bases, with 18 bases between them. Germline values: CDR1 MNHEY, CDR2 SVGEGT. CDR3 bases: TGTGCCAGCAGTTTCCATAACAGGGTGGTGGCCTACGAGCAGTACTTC. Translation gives CASSFHNRVVAYEQYF.

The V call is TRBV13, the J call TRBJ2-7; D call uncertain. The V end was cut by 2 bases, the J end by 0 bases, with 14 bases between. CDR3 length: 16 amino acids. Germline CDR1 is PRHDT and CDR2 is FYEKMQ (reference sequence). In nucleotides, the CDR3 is TGTGCCAGCAGCTTAATCGCCTCCCCTAGCTCCTACGAGCAGTACTTC. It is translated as CASSLIASPSSYEQYF.

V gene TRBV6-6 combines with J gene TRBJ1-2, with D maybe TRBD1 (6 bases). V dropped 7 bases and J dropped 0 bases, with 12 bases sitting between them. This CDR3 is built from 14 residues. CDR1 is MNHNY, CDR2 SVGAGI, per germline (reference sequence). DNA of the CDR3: TGTGCCAGCAATGAACAGGGTACTAACTATGGCTACACCTTC. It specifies CASNEQGTNYGYTF.

CDR3 sequence: CASSNAGARSSYEQYF. The CDR3 DNA follows: TGTGCCAGCAGCAACGCGGGGGCCCGTAGCTCCTACGAGCAGTACTTC. This chain joins TRBV5-4 and TRBJ2-7; maybe TRBD2 (7 bases). Deletions cut 4 bases from V and 0 bases from J, with 17 bases between. CDR1 SGHNT and CDR2 YYREEE come from the germline V gene (reference sequence). The CDR3 has 16 amino acids.

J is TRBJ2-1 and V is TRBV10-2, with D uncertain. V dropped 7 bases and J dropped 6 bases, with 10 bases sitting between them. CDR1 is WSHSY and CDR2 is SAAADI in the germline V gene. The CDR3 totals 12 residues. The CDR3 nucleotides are TGCGCCAGCAATTTACGAGGCAATGAGCAGTTCTTC. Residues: CASNLRGNEQFF.

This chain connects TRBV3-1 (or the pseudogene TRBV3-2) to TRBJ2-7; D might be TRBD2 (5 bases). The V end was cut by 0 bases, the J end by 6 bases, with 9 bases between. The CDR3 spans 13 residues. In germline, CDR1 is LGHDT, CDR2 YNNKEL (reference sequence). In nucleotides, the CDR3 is TGTGCCAGCAGCCAAGATTATCGGGGCGAGCAGTACTTC. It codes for CASSQDYRGEQYF.

CDR3 nucleotide sequence: TGTGCCAGCAGCGCACAACAGGGGGACACCATATATTTT. Protein sequence: CASSAQQGDTIYF. J is TRBJ1-3 and V is TRBV3-1 (or the pseudogene TRBV3-2), with TRBD1 matching 8 bases. Germline CDR1 and CDR2: LGHDT and YNNKEL (reference sequence). The CDR3 length is 13 residues. V trimming: 5 bases; J trimming: 8 bases; junction bases outside the gene matches: 5.